This is a list of T cell receptor beta chains from one sample in a study of cytomegalovirus exposure and HLA in healthy donors. Produced via immunoSEQ multiplex PCR; TCRdb's table is partial and in-frame only. This sample has about 67,000 clones, with over 75% found just once. The specimen sequenced was PBMCs. Receptors were obtained from a woman younger than 45 in good health and CMV-seropositive. The CDR3 runs from the conserved cysteine through the conserved F or W. Each record gives: V gene, J gene, clone size, CDR3 length, D gene, CDR3 protein, CDR3 DNA. The D gene is left open where the match is weak. A row's size may be missing; if present it is once, few, many or a size class.

>TRBV5-5|TRBJ1-1|.|13|.
CASGLVGDTEAFF
TGTGCCAGCGGCTTGGTAGGGGACACTGAAGCTTTCTTT
>TRBV29-1|TRBJ1-2|.|14|.
CSVTDRGPNYGYTF
TGCAGCGTGACCGATAGGGGCCCTAACTATGGCTACACCTTC
>TRBV7-2|TRBJ2-3|.|15|TRBD2
CASSQGLAGTDTQYF
TGTGCCAGCAGCCAGGGACTAGCGGGAACAGATACGCAGTATTTT
>TRBV5-8|TRBJ2-1|.|15|.
CASSWGQRRYNEQFF
TGTGCCAGCAGCTGGGGGCAGCGGAGGTACAATGAGCAGTTCTTC
>TRBV6-1|TRBJ1-5|.|15|.
CASSDRGDSRVVWHF
TGTGCCAGCAGTGATCGTGGGGACTCCCGCGTGGTTTGGCATTTT
>TRBV18|TRBJ2-3|once|13|.
CASSPRVQDTQYF
TGTGCCAGCTCACCCCGGGTTCAGGATACGCAGTATTTT
>TRBV27|TRBJ1-4|.|16|TRBD1
CASSTRTGKGDEKLFF
TGTGCCAGCAGCACTAGGACAGGGAAGGGGGATGAAAAACTGTTTTTT
>TRBV11-2|TRBJ1-1|few|16|.
CASSRWSAGGGTEAFF
TGTGCCAGCAGCCGCTGGAGCGCAGGCGGGGGCACTGAAGCTTTCTTT
>TRBV25-1|TRBJ2-7|.|15|TRBD1
CASSVLQGARLEQYF
TGTGCCAGCAGTGTACTTCAGGGGGCGCGCCTCGAGCAGTACTTC
>TRBV7-9|TRBJ2-1|.|18|TRBD2
CASSHTGLAGGSYNEQFF
TGTGCCAGCAGCCACACCGGACTAGCGGGAGGGTCCTACAATGAGCAGTTCTTC
>TRBV6-1|TRBJ2-7|.|12|.
CASSEYSYEQYF
TGTGCCAGCAGTGAATACTCCTACGAGCAGTACTTC
>TRBV19|TRBJ2-7|.|14|TRBD2
CASSIQRGPYEQYF
TGTGCCAGTAGTATACAGCGGGGACCCTACGAGCAGTACTTC
>TRBV11-2|TRBJ2-7|few|13|.
CASSLDQGDEQYF
TGTGCCAGCAGCTTAGATCAGGGTGACGAGCAGTACTTC
>TRBV15|TRBJ2-5|.|14|.
CATSNLTVHETQYF
TGTGCCACCAGCAACTTGACAGTTCACGAGACCCAGTACTTC
>TRBV7-9|TRBJ1-2|.|14|.
CASSFPTDIYGYTF
TGTGCCAGCAGCTTTCCGACAGATATCTATGGCTACACCTTC
>TRBV19|TRBJ2-7|few|14|TRBD1
CASSGRTGRYEQYF
TGTGCCAGCTCAGGGAGGACAGGGCGGTACGAGCAGTACTTC
>TRBV7-5|TRBJ1-1|once|18|.
CVRSFPYRGMKGNTEAFF
TGTGTCAGAAGCTTCCCCTACAGGGGGATGAAAGGGAACACTGAAGCTTTCTTT
>TRBV7-9|TRBJ2-5|.|15|.
CASSFRGTPSVTQYF
TGTGCCAGCAGCTTCCGCGGGACCCCCTCTGTGACCCAGTACTTC